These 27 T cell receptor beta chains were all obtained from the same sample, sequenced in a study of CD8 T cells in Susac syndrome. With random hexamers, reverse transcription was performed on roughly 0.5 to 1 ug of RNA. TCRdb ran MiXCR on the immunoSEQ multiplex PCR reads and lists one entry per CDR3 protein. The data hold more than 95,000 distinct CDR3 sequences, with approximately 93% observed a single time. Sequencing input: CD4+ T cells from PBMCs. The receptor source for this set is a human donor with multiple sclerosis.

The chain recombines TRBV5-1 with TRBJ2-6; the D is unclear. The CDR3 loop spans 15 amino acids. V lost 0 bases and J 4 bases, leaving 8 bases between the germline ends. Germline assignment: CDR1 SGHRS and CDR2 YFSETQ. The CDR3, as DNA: TGCGCCAGCAGCTTGGATGGGGTAGGGGCCAACGTCCTGACTTTC. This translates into CASSLDGVGANVLTF.

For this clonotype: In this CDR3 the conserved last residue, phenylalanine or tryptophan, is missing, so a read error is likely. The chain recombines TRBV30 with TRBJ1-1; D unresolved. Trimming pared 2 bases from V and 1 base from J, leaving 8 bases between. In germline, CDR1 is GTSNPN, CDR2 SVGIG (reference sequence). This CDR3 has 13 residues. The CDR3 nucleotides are TGTGCCTGGAGTCGCGGAGCGAACACTGAAGCTTTCCTT. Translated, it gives CAWSRGANTEAFL.

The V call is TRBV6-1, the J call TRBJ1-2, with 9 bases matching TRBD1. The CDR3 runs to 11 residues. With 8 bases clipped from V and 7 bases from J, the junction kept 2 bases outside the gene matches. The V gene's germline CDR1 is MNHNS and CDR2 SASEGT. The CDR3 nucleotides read TGTGCCAGCTGGGACAGGGTTGGCTACACCTTC. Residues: CASWDRVGYTF.

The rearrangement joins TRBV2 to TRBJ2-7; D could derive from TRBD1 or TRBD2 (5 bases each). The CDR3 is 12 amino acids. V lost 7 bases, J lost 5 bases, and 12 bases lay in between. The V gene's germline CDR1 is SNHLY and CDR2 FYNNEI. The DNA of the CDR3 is TGTGCCAGCACCCAGGGAGCCAACGAGCAGTACTTC. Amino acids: CASTQGANEQYF.

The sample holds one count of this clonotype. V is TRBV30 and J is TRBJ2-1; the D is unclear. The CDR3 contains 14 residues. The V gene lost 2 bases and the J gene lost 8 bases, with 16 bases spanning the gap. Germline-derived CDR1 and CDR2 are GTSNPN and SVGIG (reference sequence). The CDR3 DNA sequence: TGTGCCTGGAGTTCGAGGACCGTCCGGGATGAGCAGTTCTTC. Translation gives CAWSSRTVRDEQFF.

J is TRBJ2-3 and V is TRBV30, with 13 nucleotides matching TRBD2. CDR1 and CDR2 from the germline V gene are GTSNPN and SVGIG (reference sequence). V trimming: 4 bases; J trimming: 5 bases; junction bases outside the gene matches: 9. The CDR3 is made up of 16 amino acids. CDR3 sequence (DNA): TGTGCCTGGAATCGGGGACTAGCGGGGCAGGGAGATACGCAGTATTTT. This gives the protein CAWNRGLAGQGDTQYF.

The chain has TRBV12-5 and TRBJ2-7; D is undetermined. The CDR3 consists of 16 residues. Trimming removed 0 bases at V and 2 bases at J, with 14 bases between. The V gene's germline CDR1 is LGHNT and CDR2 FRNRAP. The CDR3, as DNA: TGTGCTAGTGGTTTGGTACCCGGGTTTGGGACCTACGAGCAGTACTTC. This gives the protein CASGLVPGFGTYEQYF.

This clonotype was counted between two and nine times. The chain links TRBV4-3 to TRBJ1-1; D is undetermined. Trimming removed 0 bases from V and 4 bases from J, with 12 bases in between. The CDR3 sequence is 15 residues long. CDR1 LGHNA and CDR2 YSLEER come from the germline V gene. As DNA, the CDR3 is TGCGCCAGCAGCCAAGATGTAGACCCCCTCACTGAAGCTTTCTTT. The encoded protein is CASSQDVDPLTEAFF.

CDR3 DNA: TGTGCCAGCAGCGGGGGACTAGCGGGGGCTCCCTACAATGAGCAGTTCTTC. It yields the protein CASSGGLAGAPYNEQFF. The rearrangement uses TRBV7-2 and TRBJ2-1; TRBD2 matches 14 bases. This CDR3 spans 17 amino acids. V gave up 5 bases and J gave up 2 bases; unmatched junction bases: 5. CDR1 and CDR2 (germline): SGHTA, FQGNSA. The variable domain in full, with the rest retrieved from reference TRBV7-2 and TRBJ2-1, is GAGVSQSPSNKVTEKGKDVELRCDPISGHTALYWYRQSLGQGLEFLIYFQGNSAPDKSGLPSDRFSAERTGGSVSTLTIQRTQQEDSAVYLCASSGGLAGAPYNEQFFGPGTRLTVL.

This chain's CDR3 is CASGSRGVDYGYTF. The CDR3 DNA follows: TGTGCTAGTGGTTCCAGAGGGGTAGACTATGGCTACACCTTC. The chain couples TRBV12-5 to TRBJ1-2, with D possibly being TRBD1 (5 bases). Per germline, CDR1 LGHNT and CDR2 FRNRAP. The V end was cut by 4 bases, the J end by 3 bases, with 12 bases between. CDR3 length: 14 amino acids.

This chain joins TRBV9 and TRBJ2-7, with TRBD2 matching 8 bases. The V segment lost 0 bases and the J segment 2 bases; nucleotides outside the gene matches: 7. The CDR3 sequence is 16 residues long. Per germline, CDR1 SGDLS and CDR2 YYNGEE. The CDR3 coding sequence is TGTGCCAGCAGCGTAGCGGGAGGGGGAACCCCCTACGAGCAGTACTTC. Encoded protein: CASSVAGGGTPYEQYF.

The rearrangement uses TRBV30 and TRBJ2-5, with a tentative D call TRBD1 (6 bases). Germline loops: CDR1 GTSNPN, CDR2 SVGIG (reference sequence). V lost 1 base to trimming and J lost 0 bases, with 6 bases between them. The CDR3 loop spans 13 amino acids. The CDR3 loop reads CAWSAGDQETQYF. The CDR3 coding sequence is TGTGCCTGGAGTGCAGGGGACCAAGAGACCCAGTACTTC. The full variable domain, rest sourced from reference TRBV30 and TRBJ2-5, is SQTIHQWPATLVQPVGSPLSLECTVEGTSNPNLYWYRQAAGRGLQLLFYSVGIGQISSEVPQNLSASRPQDRQFILSSKKLLLSDSGFYLCAWSAGDQETQYFGPGTRLLVL.

The CDR3 here is CASSQGTSANSYEQYF. The CDR3 coding sequence is TGCGCCAGCAGCCAAGGGACTAGCGCTAACTCCTACGAGCAGTACTTC. The V gene is TRBV4-3, the J gene TRBJ2-7; 9 bases are shared with TRBD2. CDR3 length: 16 residues. V lost 1 base, J lost 0 bases, and 4 bases stayed unmatched. Germline V gene sequence: CDR1 LGHNA, CDR2 YSLEER.

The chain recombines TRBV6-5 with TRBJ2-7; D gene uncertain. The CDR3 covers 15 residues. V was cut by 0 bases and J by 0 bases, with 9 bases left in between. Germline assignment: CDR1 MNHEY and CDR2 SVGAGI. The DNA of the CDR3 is TGTGCCAGCAGTTACTCGAACCCTAGCTCCTACGAGCAGTACTTC. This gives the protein CASSYSNPSSYEQYF.

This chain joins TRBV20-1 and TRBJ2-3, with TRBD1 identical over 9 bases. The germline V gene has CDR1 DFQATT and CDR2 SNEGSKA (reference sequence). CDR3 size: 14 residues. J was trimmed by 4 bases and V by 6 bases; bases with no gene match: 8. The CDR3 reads CSATPGQGSDTQYF. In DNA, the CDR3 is TGCAGTGCCACTCCGGGACAGGGATCAGATACGCAGTATTTT.

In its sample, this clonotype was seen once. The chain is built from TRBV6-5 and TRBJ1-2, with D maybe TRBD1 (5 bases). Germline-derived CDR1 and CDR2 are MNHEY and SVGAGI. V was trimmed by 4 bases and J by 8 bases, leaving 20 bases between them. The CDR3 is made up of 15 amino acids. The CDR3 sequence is CASSSYGTQRRGYTF. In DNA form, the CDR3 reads TGTGCCAGCAGTTCCTACGGGACCCAACGACGGGGCTACACCTTC.

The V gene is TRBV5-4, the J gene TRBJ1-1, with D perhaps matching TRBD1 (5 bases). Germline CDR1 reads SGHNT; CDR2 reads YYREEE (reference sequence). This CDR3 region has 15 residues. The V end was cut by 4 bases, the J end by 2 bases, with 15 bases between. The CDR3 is CASSPNGGSNTEAFF. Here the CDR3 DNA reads TGTGCCAGCAGCCCAAATGGGGGTTCAAACACTGAAGCTTTCTTT.

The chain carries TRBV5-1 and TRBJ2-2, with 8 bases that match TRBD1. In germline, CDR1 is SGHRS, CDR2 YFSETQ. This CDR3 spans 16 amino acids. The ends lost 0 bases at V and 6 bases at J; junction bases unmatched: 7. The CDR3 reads CASSLAPGGNAGELFF. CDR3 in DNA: TGCGCCAGCAGCTTGGCCCCAGGGGGCAATGCCGGGGAGCTGTTTTTT.

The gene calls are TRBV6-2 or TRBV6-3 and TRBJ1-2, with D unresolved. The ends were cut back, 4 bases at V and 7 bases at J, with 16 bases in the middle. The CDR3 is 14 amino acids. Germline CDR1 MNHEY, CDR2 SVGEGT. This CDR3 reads CASSSTEILSGYTF. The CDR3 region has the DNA TGTGCCAGCAGTTCTACAGAGATCTTGAGTGGCTACACCTTC.

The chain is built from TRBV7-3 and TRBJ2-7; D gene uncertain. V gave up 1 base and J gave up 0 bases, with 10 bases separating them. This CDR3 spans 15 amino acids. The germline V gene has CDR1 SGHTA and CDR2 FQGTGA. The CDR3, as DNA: TGTGCCAGCAGCTTAAGCTCCGTGGGCTCCTACGAGCAGTACTTC. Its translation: CASSLSSVGSYEQYF. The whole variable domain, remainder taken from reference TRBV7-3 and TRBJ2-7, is GAGVSQTPSNKVTEKGKYVELRCDPISGHTALYWYRQSLGQGPEFLIYFQGTGAADDSGLPNDRFFAVRPEGSVSTLKIQRTERGDSAVYLCASSLSSVGSYEQYFGPGTRLTVT.

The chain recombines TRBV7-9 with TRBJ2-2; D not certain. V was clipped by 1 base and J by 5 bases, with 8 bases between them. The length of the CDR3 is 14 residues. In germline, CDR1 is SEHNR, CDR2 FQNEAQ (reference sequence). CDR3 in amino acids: CASSLGQKTGELFF. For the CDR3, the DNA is TGTGCCAGCAGCTTAGGCCAAAAAACCGGGGAGCTGTTTTTT.

CDR3 amino acids: CASIQGTIGNTIYF. The DNA for the CDR3 is TGTGCCAGCATACAGGGGACGATTGGAAACACCATATATTTT. The chain combines TRBV12-3 or TRBV12-4 with TRBJ1-3, with TRBD1 identical over 7 bases. CDR3 length: 14 amino acids. V was clipped by 7 bases and J by 3 bases; unmatched bases: 6.

The CDR3: CSAGELAGNTGELFF. Written as DNA, the CDR3 is TGCAGTGCAGGGGAGCTAGCGGGGAACACCGGGGAGCTGTTTTTT. The chain combines TRBV20-1 with TRBJ2-2; TRBD2 aligns across 8 bases. The germline V gene has CDR1 DFQATT and CDR2 SNEGSKA (reference sequence). Losses at the gene ends were 6 bases for V and 1 base for J; bases not matched to a gene: 7. The length of the CDR3 is 15 residues.

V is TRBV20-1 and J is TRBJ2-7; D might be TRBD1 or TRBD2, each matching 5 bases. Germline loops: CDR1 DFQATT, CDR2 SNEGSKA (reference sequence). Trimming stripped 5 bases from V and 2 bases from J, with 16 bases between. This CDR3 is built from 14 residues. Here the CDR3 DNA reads TGCAGTGCTCTTTTCGACTCGGGACCCTACGAGCAGTACTTC. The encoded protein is CSALFDSGPYEQYF.

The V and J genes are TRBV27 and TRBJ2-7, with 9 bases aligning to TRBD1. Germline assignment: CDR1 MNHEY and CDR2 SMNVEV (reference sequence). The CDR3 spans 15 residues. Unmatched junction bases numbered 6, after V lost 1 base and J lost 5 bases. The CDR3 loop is CASSLFGQGSDEQYF. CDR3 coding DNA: TGTGCCAGCAGTTTATTCGGACAGGGGAGTGACGAGCAGTACTTC.

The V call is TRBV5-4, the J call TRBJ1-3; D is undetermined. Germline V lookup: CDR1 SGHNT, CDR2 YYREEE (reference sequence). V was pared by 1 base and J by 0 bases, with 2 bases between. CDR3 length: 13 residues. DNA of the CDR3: TGTGCCAGCAGCTTGTTCTCTGGAAACACCATATATTTT. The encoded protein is CASSLFSGNTIYF.

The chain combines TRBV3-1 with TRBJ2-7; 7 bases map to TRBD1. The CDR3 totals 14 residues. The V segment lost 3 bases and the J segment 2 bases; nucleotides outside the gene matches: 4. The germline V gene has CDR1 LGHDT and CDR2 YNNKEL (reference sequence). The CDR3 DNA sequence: TGTGCCAGCAGCCAGGGGACAGCACCCTACGAGCAGTACTTC. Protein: CASSQGTAPYEQYF.